The 23 T cell receptor beta chains below were found in one sample sequenced in a study of cytomegalovirus exposure and HLA in healthy donors. The PCR used 60 Vbeta and 13 Jbeta primers. TCRdb keeps only in-frame clones here, not all; method: immunoSEQ multiplex PCR. The repertoire holds around 130,000 clones, with 80% as singletons. Material: PBMCs. These receptors were obtained from a man aged 25 to 40 in good health and CMV-seronegative.

V and J are TRBV18 and TRBJ1-4; D unclear. The CDR3 is 14 residues long. The V end was cut by 3 bases, the J end by 2 bases, with 7 bases between. The germline gives CDR1 KGHSH, CDR2 LQKENI. CDR3 nucleotide sequence: TGTGCCAGCTCACCGGAGGTCACTAATGAAAAACTGTTTTTT. Translated: CASSPEVTNEKLFF.

The chain combines TRBV6-6 with TRBJ2-5; 8 bases align to TRBD2. The DNA matches TRBJ2-7 better at its end, which makes the J call doubtful. CDR1 is MNHNY, CDR2 SVGAGI, per germline (reference sequence). CDR3 length equals 14 residues. The CDR3 sequence: CASSSVGTSYEQYF. The CDR3 bases are TGTGCCAGCAGTTCCGTCGGGACTAGCTACGAGCAGTACTTC.

This clone was seen a few times. The chain couples TRBV7-2 to TRBJ2-3, with 7 bases fitting TRBD2. The V and J ends lost 3 bases and 7 bases, in that order; junction bases with no gene match: 13. Looked up from germline, CDR1 is SGHTA and CDR2 is FQGNSA. The CDR3 spans 16 residues. The CDR3 reads CASSFERSGKSNTQYF. CDR3 bases: TGTGCCAGCAGCTTTGAACGGAGCGGGAAGTCAAATACGCAGTATTTT.

The rearrangement links TRBV21-1 to TRBJ1-2; TRBD1, the D gene given by the table, was not confirmed from the DNA. TRBV21-1 represents a pseudogene. CDR3 length: 18 residues. CDR3 DNA sequence: TGTGCCAGCAGCAAACTGAGGGGGAGAAAGGTCTGGAACTATGGCTACACCTTC. It translates to CASSKLRGRKVWNYGYTF.

The V and J genes are TRBV5-4 and TRBJ2-3, with TRBD2 matching over 11 bases. This CDR3 comprises 15 residues. Looked up from germline, CDR1 is SGHNT and CDR2 is YYREEE (reference sequence). V shed 5 bases, J shed 7 bases, and the junction held 9 bases outside the gene matches. DNA for the CDR3: TGTGCCAGCAGTTTTAGCGGGAGGGCGACTAATACGCAGTATTTT. Residues: CASSFSGRATNTQYF.

Concerning this clone itself: This same CDR3 is encoded by further DNA sequences in the sample. CDR3 sequence reads: CASSVAGEETQYF. CDR3 bases: TGTGCCAGCAGCGTAGCGGGAGAAGAGACCCAGTACTTC. The V call is TRBV9, the J call TRBJ2-5; tentative D call: TRBD2 (6 bases). CDR3 length equals 13 residues. Germline CDR1 SGDLS, CDR2 YYNGEE. V was cut by 0 bases and J by 3 bases, with 6 bases left in between.

J is TRBJ2-1 and V is TRBV27; perhaps TRBD2 as D (6 bases). The CDR3 has 14 amino acids. The ends were cut back, 5 bases at V and 9 bases at J, with 17 bases in the middle. CDR1 is MNHEY, CDR2 SMNVEV, per germline (reference sequence). This chain's CDR3 is CASSPGGGGGEQFF. CDR3 sequence (DNA): TGTGCCAGCAGTCCCGGGGGTGGTGGTGGTGAGCAGTTCTTC.

The rearrangement joins TRBV30 to TRBJ1-1; 7 nucleotides agree with TRBD1. The CDR3 is made up of 14 amino acids. Trimming at V came to 2 bases and at J to 2 bases, leaving 5 bases not matched to a gene. Germline V gene data show CDR1 as GTSNPN and CDR2 as SVGIG (reference sequence). Here the CDR3 DNA reads TGTGCCTGGAGTTCCGGGACAGAAAACACTGAAGCTTTCTTT. It yields the protein CAWSSGTENTEAFF.

The chain uses TRBV7-6 and TRBJ2-1, with 14 bases identical to TRBD2. The germline CDR1 and CDR2 sequences are SGHVS and FNYEAQ. V lost 5 bases and J lost 6; bases outside the gene matches: 6. The CDR3 length is 16 residues. CDR3 nucleotide sequence: TGTGCCAGCAGCGCGAGACTAGCGGGAGGGCTCAATGAGCAGTTCTTC. As protein: CASSARLAGGLNEQFF.

The chain is built from TRBV6-5 and TRBJ1-5; TRBD1 is a possible D gene (5 bases). This CDR3 region has 14 residues. Germline assignment: CDR1 MNHEY and CDR2 SVGAGI. With 6 bases removed from V and 7 bases from J, the gap between germline ends came to 16 bases. The CDR3 here is CASRSSGLDQPQHF. The CDR3 DNA sequence: TGTGCCAGCAGATCCTCAGGGTTGGACCAGCCCCAGCATTTT.

The chain joins TRBV30 to TRBJ2-7; tentatively, D is TRBD1 (5 bases). Trimming took 0 bases from V and 1 from J, leaving 10 bases between them. There are 14 residues in the CDR3. Germline CDR1 and CDR2: GTSNPN and SVGIG (reference sequence). CDR3 sequence: CAWSVRQSSYEQYF. CDR3 coding DNA: TGTGCCTGGAGTGTAAGACAGAGTTCCTACGAGCAGTACTTC. Combining the CDR3 with reference TRBV30 and TRBJ2-7 gives the whole variable domain SQTIHQWPATLVQPVGSPLSLECTVEGTSNPNLYWYRQAAGRGLQLLFYSVGIGQISSEVPQNLSASRPQDRQFILSSKKLLLSDSGFYLCAWSVRQSSYEQYFGPGTRLTVT.

This clone was observed a few times. The chain employs TRBV5-8 and TRBJ1-1, with 9 nucleotides matching TRBD1. Germline-derived CDR1 and CDR2 are SGHTS and YDEGEE. J gave up 8 bases and V 5 bases, and 10 bases lay outside the gene matches. The CDR3 has 14 residues. DNA of the CDR3: TGTGCCAGCAGGGACTGGACAGGGGCGGCGGAAGCTTTCTTT. Its translation: CASRDWTGAAEAFF.

This rearrangement joins TRBV28 to TRBJ2-7; 9 bases are a match to TRBD1. Looked up from germline, CDR1 is MDHEN and CDR2 is SYDVKM. This CDR3 contains 15 residues. J gave up 2 bases and V 4 bases, and 6 bases lay outside the gene matches. The CDR3 DNA reads TGTGCCAGCAGTTACAGGGGGCCCAAAACCTACGAGCAGTACTTC. Translating it yields CASSYRGPKTYEQYF.

The chain joins TRBV4-1 to TRBJ2-7; perhaps TRBD1 as D (6 bases). Germline CDR1 reads MGHRA; CDR2 reads YSYEKL. The V end lost 4 bases, the J end lost 3 bases, and 22 bases lay between the germline ends. The CDR3 has 17 residues. The CDR3 loop reads CASSLTADRSKNYEQYF. The DNA of the CDR3 is TGCGCCAGCAGCCTTACCGCTGACAGGTCGAAAAACTACGAGCAGTACTTC.

This chain uses TRBV15 with TRBJ1-5; D not certain. The V and J ends lost 1 base and 6 bases respectively, with 4 bases between them. Germline CDR1 is LNHNV and CDR2 is YYDKDF (reference sequence). The CDR3 is 12 amino acids. This CDR3 reads CATSRGPQPQHF. The CDR3 DNA is TGTGCCACCAGCAGAGGGCCTCAGCCCCAGCATTTT.

The chain joins TRBV2 to TRBJ1-1; 7 bases match TRBD1. The CDR3 loop spans 15 amino acids. J lost 2 bases, V lost 6 bases, and 9 bases had no gene match. CDR1 and CDR2 (germline): SNHLY, FYNNEI. The CDR3, as DNA: TGTGCCAGCAGCCAATATACAGGGGCTAACACTGAAGCTTTCTTT. Its protein product is CASSQYTGANTEAFF. Filled out from reference TRBV2 and TRBJ1-1, the complete variable domain reads EPEVTQTPSHQVTQMGQEVILRCVPISNHLYFYWYRQILGQKVEFLVSFYNNEISEKSEIFDDQFSVERPDGSNFTLKIRSTKLEDSAMYFCASSQYTGANTEAFFGQGTRLTVV.

V and J are TRBV5-1 and TRBJ2-7; 11 bases agree with TRBD1. CDR1 and CDR2 (germline): SGHRS, YFSETQ. The length of the CDR3 is 13 residues. With V trimmed by 4 bases and J by 5 bases, 2 bases remained unmatched. CDR3 nucleotide sequence: TGCGCCAGCAGCAAGGACAGGGGGCACGAGCAGTACTTC. It is translated as CASSKDRGHEQYF.

In this sample, this clone turned up once. This chain joins TRBV28 and TRBJ1-1, with 8 positions matching TRBD1. CDR3 length: 14 residues. V shed 5 bases, J shed 7 bases, and the junction held 9 bases outside the gene matches. The V gene's germline CDR1 is MDHEN and CDR2 SYDVKM. CDR3 coding DNA: TGTGCCAGCAGTCATGGACAGGGAAATAATGAAGCTTTCTTT. This codes for CASSHGQGNNEAFF. The variable domain in full, with the rest retrieved from reference TRBV28 and TRBJ1-1, is DVKVTQSSRYLVKRTGEKVFLECVQDMDHENMFWYRQDPGLGLRLIYFSYDVKMKEKGDIPEGYSVSREKKERFSLILESASTNQTSMYLCASSHGQGNNEAFFGQGTRLTVV.

The chain carries TRBV28 and TRBJ2-7; 10 nucleotides agree with TRBD2. J lost 3 bases, V lost 5 bases, and 4 bases had no gene match. The CDR3 runs 14 residues. CDR1 MDHEN and CDR2 SYDVKM come from the germline V gene. DNA of the CDR3: TGTGCCAGCAGTGCTAGCGGGAGTCGCTACGAGCAGTACTTC. Protein sequence: CASSASGSRYEQYF.

Here the CDR3 reads CASSLAGEQFF. CDR3 nucleotide sequence: TGTGCCAGCAGCTTGGCCGGGGAGCAGTTCTTC. The gene calls are TRBV5-6 and TRBJ2-1; D gene ambiguous. Trimming took off 0 bases at V and 10 bases at J, with 5 bases between the two ends. CDR1 SGHDT and CDR2 YYEEEE come from the germline V gene. The CDR3 covers 11 residues.

This chain connects TRBV27 to TRBJ1-6; 9 bases are a match to TRBD1. This CDR3 has 14 residues. Germline CDR1 and CDR2: MNHEY and SMNVEV (reference sequence). Losses at the gene ends were 11 bases for V and 9 bases for J; bases not matched to a gene: 11. CDR3 nucleotide sequence: TGTGCCGCCGCCCGGGGGACAGGGACTTCACCCCTCCACTTT. Amino acids: CAAARGTGTSPLHF.

This chain joins TRBV11-2 and TRBJ1-2; a possible D gene is TRBD1 (6 bases). Germline V lookup: CDR1 SGHAT, CDR2 FQNNGV. V was cut by 5 bases and J by 7 bases, with 11 bases left in between. This CDR3 has 12 amino acids. For the CDR3, the DNA is TGTGCCAGCAGCCCTACAGGGCTTGGCTACACCTTC. Its translation is CASSPTGLGYTF.

V and J are TRBV19 and TRBJ2-2; 8 bases are a match to TRBD2. CDR1 and CDR2 (germline): LNHDA, SQIVND (reference sequence). This CDR3 comprises 18 residues. V shed 7 bases and J 5 bases; nucleotides not matched to a gene: 18. The CDR3 reads CASMNYPSGRRFTGELFF. The CDR3 nucleotides read TGTGCCAGTATGAATTATCCGAGCGGGAGAAGATTTACCGGGGAGCTGTTTTTT.